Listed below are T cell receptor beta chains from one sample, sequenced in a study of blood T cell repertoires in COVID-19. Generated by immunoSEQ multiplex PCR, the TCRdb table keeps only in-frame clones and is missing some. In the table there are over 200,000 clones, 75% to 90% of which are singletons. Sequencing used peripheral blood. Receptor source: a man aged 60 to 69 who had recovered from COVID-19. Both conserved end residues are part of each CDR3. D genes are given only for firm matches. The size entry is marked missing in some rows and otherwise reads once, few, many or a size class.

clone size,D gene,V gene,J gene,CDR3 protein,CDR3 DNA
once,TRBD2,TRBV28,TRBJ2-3,CASSLRGTSRYTQYF,TGTGCCAGCAGTTTACGGGGGACTAGCCGATATACGCAGTATTTT
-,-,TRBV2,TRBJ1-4,CASNSGLFF,TGTGCCTCTAACTCAGGGCTGTTTTTT
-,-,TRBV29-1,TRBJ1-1,CSVVSSGFREVNTEAFF,TGCAGCGTGGTAAGTTCAGGGTTCCGGGAGGTGAACACTGAAGCTTTCTTT
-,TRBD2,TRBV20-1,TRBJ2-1,CSGGGYNEQFF,TGCAGTGGCGGGGGATACAATGAGCAGTTCTTC
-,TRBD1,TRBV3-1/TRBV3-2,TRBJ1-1,CASSQQGASTEAFF,TGTGCCAGCAGCCAGCAGGGGGCGAGTACTGAAGCTTTCTTT
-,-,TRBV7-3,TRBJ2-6,CASSRDRSGANVLTF,TGTGCCAGCAGCCGAGACAGGTCTGGGGCCAACGTCCTGACTTTC
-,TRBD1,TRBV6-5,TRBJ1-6,CASLGDRGGNSPLHF,TGTGCCAGCCTGGGAGACAGGGGCGGTAATTCACCCCTCCACTTT
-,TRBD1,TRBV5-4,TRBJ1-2,CAIRDRDKEDYGYTF,TGTGCCATCCGGGACAGGGATAAGGAAGACTATGGCTACACCTTC
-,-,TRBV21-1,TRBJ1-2,CASSLQLDSTNYGYTF,TGTGCCAGCAGCCTCCAATTGGACAGCACTAACTATGGCTACACCTTC
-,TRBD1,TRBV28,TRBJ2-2,CASISQGAGELFF,TGTGCCAGCATCTCGCAGGGGGCCGGGGAGCTGTTTTTT
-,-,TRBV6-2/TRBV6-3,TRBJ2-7,CASSSPHSTYEQYF,TGTGCCAGCAGTTCCCCACATAGCACCTACGAGCAGTACTTC
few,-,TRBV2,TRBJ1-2,CASRDRGLANYGYTF,TGTGCCAGCAGAGATAGGGGACTGGCGAACTATGGCTACACCTTC
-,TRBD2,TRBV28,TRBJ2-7,CASRRTSGRSYEQYF,TGTGCCAGCAGACGGACTAGCGGGCGCTCCTACGAGCAGTACTTC
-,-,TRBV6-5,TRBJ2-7,CASSYSWAVKGEQYF,TGTGCCAGCAGTTACTCCTGGGCAGTAAAAGGCGAGCAGTACTTC
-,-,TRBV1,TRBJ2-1,CTSSQEATSGRLASYNEQFF,TGCACCAGCAGCCAAGAGGCGACTAGCGGGAGGTTGGCCTCCTACAATGAGCAGTTCTTC
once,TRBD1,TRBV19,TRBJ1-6,CASSIEGQVPSPLHF,TGTGCCAGTAGTATAGAGGGACAGGTCCCATCACCCCTCCACTTT
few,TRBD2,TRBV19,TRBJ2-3,CATWTRLPTDTQYF,TGTGCCACCTGGACTAGGCTCCCTACAGATACGCAGTATTTT
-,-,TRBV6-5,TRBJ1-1,CASKREYTEAFF,TGTGCCAGCAAAAGGGAGTACACTGAAGCTTTCTTT
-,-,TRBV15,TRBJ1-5,CATSRESTADQPQHF,TGTGCCACCAGCAGAGAGTCGACAGCAGATCAGCCCCAGCATTTT
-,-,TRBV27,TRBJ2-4,CASSWAGSTNIQYF,TGTGCCAGCAGTTGGGCGGGATCTACAAACATTCAGTACTTC
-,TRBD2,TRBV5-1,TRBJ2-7,CASSSTSGRTREQYF,TGCGCCAGCAGCTCGACTAGCGGGAGGACTCGGGAGCAGTACTTC
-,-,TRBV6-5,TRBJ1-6,CASRQVRDNSPLHF,TGTGCCAGCAGACAGGTTAGGGATAATTCACCCCTCCACTTT
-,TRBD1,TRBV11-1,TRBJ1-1,CASSQTDRGTEAFF,TGTGCCAGCAGCCAAACGGACAGGGGCACTGAAGCTTTCTTT
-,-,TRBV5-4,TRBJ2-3,CASSQRGTDTQYF,TGTGCCAGCAGCCAACGCGGCACAGATACGCAGTATTTT
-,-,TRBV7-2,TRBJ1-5,CASSSGVYSNQPQHF,TGTGCCAGCAGCTCGGGAGTCTATAGCAATCAGCCCCAGCATTTT
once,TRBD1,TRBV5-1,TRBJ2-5,CASSPGTGFQTQYF,TGCGCCAGCAGCCCCGGGACAGGGTTTCAGACCCAGTACTTC
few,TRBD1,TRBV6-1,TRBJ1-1,CASKGQGTTEAFF,TGTGCCAGCAAGGGACAGGGGACCACTGAAGCTTTCTTT
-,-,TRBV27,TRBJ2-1,CASSLWGRSPPLTALYNEQFF,TGTGCCAGCAGTTTATGGGGGAGGAGCCCCCCCCTTACTGCCCTCTACAATGAGCAGTTCTTC
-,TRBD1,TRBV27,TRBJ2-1,CASGEDRGVREQFF,TGTGCCAGCGGAGAGGACAGGGGTGTAAGGGAGCAGTTCTTC